This record concerns one TCR beta chain sequence. Its specific antigen is unknown. No qualities accompany the bases; no much larger clone lies one base away. These data come from a study of vaccination and CD4 T cells after COVID-19 (dated by TCRdb to between 2021 and 2023). Looking at the study overall: The convalescent cohort included six males and four females, with two Hispanic individuals, seven Caucasians, two Asians and one multiracial person. Two doses of either the Pfizer-BioNTech BNT162b2 vaccine (n=8) or the Moderna mRNA-1273 vaccine (n=2) were administered to participants. Post-COVID blood samples were collected from convalescent patients a median of approximately 93 days after diagnosis, with a range of about 30 to 170 days. Post-vaccine blood samples were taken a median of roughly 75 days after the second vaccine dose, with a range of 14 to 241 days. Culture stimuli were overlapping spike peptide pools from SARS-CoV-2 and from the common cold coronaviruses HCoV-NL63, HCoV-OC43 and HCoV-229E. Control cultures received a CEFX viral epitope pool as the positive control, an HIV-1 Nef peptide pool as the negative control, or no peptide. In 10 COVID-19 convalescent patients and 4 infection-naive healthy vaccine recipients, the spike-specific CD4+ TCR repertoire before mRNA vaccination was compared with the repertoire after mRNA vaccination. An earlier paper using these donors assessed, at the TCR clonotype level, memory CD4+ T cell crossreactivity between SARS-CoV-2 and common cold coronavirus spike proteins. Overall study outcomes, separate from this receptor: Only a relatively small number of convalescent patients were included in the study, and early timepoints following natural infection were not analyzed. In convalescent patients, nearly all vaccine-specific clones (304 of 307) were found to be mono-reactive for SARS-CoV-2 spike rather than cross-reactive with common cold coronaviruses. The median count of SARS-CoV-2-reactive clonotypes went up from 20 to 25 after infection to a few dozen after vaccination, although the change was not significant. Among the post-vaccine SARS-CoV-2-reactive clones in convalescent patients, a median around 85% showed up only after vaccination, which suggests vaccine-specific priming.

The treatment or condition label corresponds to: roughly ten-day PBMC culture with coronavirus spike peptide pools or control peptides (ViraFEST assay). CD4+ T cells from unexposed donors were collected before the COVID-19 pandemic (2011-2018). The ViraFEST assay, used in the study, expanded antigen-specific T cells with peptide pools and then identified the expanded clonotypes through TCR sequencing. Fewer than 2.5 million PBMCs per well were cultured in IMDM with approximately 5.2% human AB serum and roughly 9.3 IU/ml IL-2, plus 10 ug/ml peptide pools. Half of the culture medium was replaced with fresh IL-2-containing medium on days 3 and 7. After approximately eleven days of culture, CD4+ T cells were isolated by negative selection with the EasySep CD4+ T cell isolation kit. Unexposed donor CD4+ T cells were tested for reactivity to SARS-CoV-2 S and N and four common cold coronavirus spike pools, as cell number allowed. PBMCs were separated from whole blood using Ficoll-Paque Plus gradient centrifugation and then either used fresh or cryopreserved at -140C. Triplicate wells were generally used for each culture condition. The leukapheresis product used for the unexposed donors was purchased from a commercial source.

The CDR3 numbers 14 residues from cysteine through phenylalanine. Only CDR3 DNA remains: 42 bases, in frame from the first base. Via the germline V gene, CDR1 is SGHRS and CDR2 YFSETQ. V and J are truncated by 0 bases and 4 bases respectively, leaving an intervening sequence of 10 bases. The library came from PCR. DNA from cultured CD4+ T cells underwent TCR sequencing with the Oncomine TCR Beta short-read assay at the Johns Hopkins FTIC core. The QIAamp micro DNA kit was used to extract genomic DNA from the cultured CD4+ T cells. Oncomine TCR Beta libraries made from cultured CD4+ T cells were pooled using unique dual indexes and sequenced on an Illumina iSeq 100. The study's processing was this. Non-productive sequences were removed, and CDR3s that did not start with C, did not end with F or W, or were shorter than 7 amino acids were discarded. The MANAFEST web application identified antigen-specific clonotypes by comparing peptide-stimulated wells against reference wells and other culture wells. For a clone to be called positive, the clone needed an FDR below 0.05, an odds ratio above 5, and a productive frequency above 0.1% in at least two of three replicate wells. A clonotype was classed as cross-reactive if the clonotype showed significant expansion both in SARS-CoV-2 spike wells and in at least one common cold coronavirus spike condition. CDR3 homology was assessed with Levenshtein distances (stringdist) and unrooted phylogenetic trees (ape) in R version 3.6.1. TCRdb reran the public reads through fastp at Q25 and MiXCR, keeping productive beta chains. Under each unique CDR3 protein, matching rows form one entry showing the most common genes and DNA. What appears here as the V and J calls and clone size reflects TCRdb's work, not the paper's. In all, the sample holds over 8,500 distinct CDR3 sequences, and about 60% of those were seen once. Roughly 23% of the sample comes from the top ten.

The sequence derives from a human donor in good health. The chain is encoded by TRBV5-1 joined to TRBJ1-1; TRBD1 is perhaps the D gene, given 5 matching bases. Sequenced input: CD4+ T cells from blood, cultured in vitro. The sequence in DNA is TGCGCCAGCAGCTTGGCACAGGTCGCCACTGAAGCTTTCTTT. It encodes CASSLAQVATEAFF.